This T cell receptor beta chain was obtained from a study of cytomegalovirus exposure and HLA in healthy donors. The assay was immunoSEQ multiplex PCR, and TCRdb's table has in-frame clones only and misses some. The data contain hundreds of thousands of clones, roughly 85% of them singletons. Trimming at V came to 0 bases and at J to 6 bases, leaving 1 base not matched to a gene. The CDR3 extends over 15 amino acids. Germline V CDR1 and CDR2: SGHRS, YFSETQ. The sequence derives from a woman under 30 in good health and CMV-seronegative. The chain links TRBV5-1 to TRBJ2-1, with 12 positions matching TRBD2. The sample comprised PBMCs. CDR3 DNA sequence: TGCGCCAGCAGCTTGGGACTAGCGGGAGTCAATGAGCAGTTCTTC. This codes for CASSLGLAGVNEQFF.